Each of the 27 T cell receptor beta chains below was sequenced from the same sample in a study of glioma-infiltrating T cells. Amplification of TCR alpha and beta CDR3 regions from RNA used iRepertoire nested multiplex PCR. TCRdb called the multiplex PCR reads again in MiXCR, with one record for every CDR3 protein. The profile covers roughly 120,000 distinct CDR3 sequences, with roughly 24% appearing a single time and roughly 15% taken by the ten largest. Specimen: glioma tissue, nonneoplastic brain tissue, or PBMCs (not recorded which). The receptors were sampled from a human donor with low-grade glioma or glioblastoma, undergoing nonglioma brain surgery, or in good health (not recorded which).

At least ten counts were recorded for this clonotype. The gene calls are TRBV19 and TRBJ2-2; D unclear. The CDR3 loop spans 14 amino acids. Germline V gene sequence: CDR1 LNHDA, CDR2 SQIVND (reference sequence). Trimming removed 2 bases at V and 5 bases at J, with 9 bases between. CDR3 sequence (DNA): TGTGCCAGTAGTATACAAGCGTCGACCGGGGAGCTGTTTTTT. It specifies CASSIQASTGELFF.

Regarding this clonotype: A much larger clonotype is one base distant, so this may be a read error. This chain uses TRBV19 with TRBJ1-2; D uncertain. The CDR3 extends over 13 amino acids. The germline V gene has CDR1 LNHDA and CDR2 SQIVND (reference sequence). CDR3 nucleotides: TGTGCCAGTAGTATGGCAGTCTACTATGGCTGCACCTTC. Residues: CASSMAVYYGCTF. The complete variable domain, with remaining parts taken from reference TRBV19 and TRBJ1-2, reads DGGITQSPKYLFRKEGQNVTLSCEQNLNHDAMYWYRQDPGQGLRLIYYSQIVNDFQKGDIAEGYSVSREKKESFPLTVTSAQKNPTAFYLCASSMAVYYGCTFGSGTRLTVV.

This clonotype was seen repeatedly, ten times or more. The genes are TRBV6-1 and TRBJ2-5; 11 nucleotides align to TRBD2. Germline CDR1 MNHNS, CDR2 SASEGT. The CDR3 sequence is 16 residues long. The V segment lost 5 bases and the J segment 3 bases; nucleotides outside the gene matches: 8. The CDR3 DNA reads as TGTGCCAGCAGTCGAACTCTAGCGGGAGGCAAAGAGACCCAGTACTTC. This gives the protein CASSRTLAGGKETQYF.

This clonotype showed up many times. The chain couples TRBV7-2 to TRBJ2-3, with 7 bases that match TRBD2. The CDR3 contains 17 residues. With V trimmed by 1 base and J by 8 bases, 15 bases remained unmatched. Looked up from germline, CDR1 is SGHTA and CDR2 is FQGNSA. The CDR3 sequence is CASSLVRLAAGRVTQYF. The CDR3 DNA reads as TGTGCCAGCAGCTTAGTCCGGCTAGCGGCCGGTCGGGTTACGCAGTATTTT.

This clonotype was detected only once. A much larger clone lies one base from this, so it may be a read error. This chain uses TRBV7-9 with TRBJ2-7, with TRBD2 identical over 8 bases. Germline-derived CDR1 and CDR2 are SEHNR and FQNEAQ (reference sequence). The CDR3 contains 15 residues. The CDR3 protein is CASRFGAGVGYEQYF. CDR3 sequence (DNA): TGTGCCAGCCGCTTCGGAGCGGGAGTTGGATACGAGCAGTACTTC.

This clonotype came up many times. This sequence joins TRBV18 and TRBJ2-2, with D uncertain. V was pared by 3 bases and J by 6 bases, with 2 bases between. CDR1 and CDR2 (germline): KGHSH, LQKENI. The CDR3 consists of 11 residues. Here the CDR3 reads CASSPAGELFF. CDR3 nucleotide sequence: TGTGCCAGCTCACCGGCCGGGGAGCTGTTTTTT.

For this clonotype: A read error is possible here, since a much larger clone lies one base away. The chain links TRBV24-1 to TRBJ2-5, with D possibly being TRBD1 (5 bases). The CDR3 spans 14 residues. The germline V gene has CDR1 KGHDR and CDR2 SFDVKD. V was trimmed by 8 bases and J by 4 bases, leaving 16 bases between them. CDR3 nucleotides: TGTGCCACCACTTCAGGGATGAATAGAGAGACCCAGTACTTC. Its protein product is CATTSGMNRETQYF.

At least ten counts were recorded for this clonotype. The rearrangement links TRBV7-9 to TRBJ2-7; D call uncertain. The CDR3 loop spans 12 amino acids. The V end lost 5 bases, the J end lost 6 bases, and 11 bases lay between the germline ends. Per the germline V gene, CDR1 is SEHNR and CDR2 is FQNEAQ (reference sequence). The CDR3 DNA reads TGTGCCAGCAGCCGAGGAAATCTCGAGCAGTACTTC. Residues: CASSRGNLEQYF.

DNA for the CDR3: TGCAGCGTTCGCCCGGGACTAGCGGGTTACGAGCAGTACTTC. Its translation is CSVRPGLAGYEQYF. The chain employs TRBV29-1 and TRBJ2-7; 12 nucleotides match TRBD2. Germline V gene lookup returns CDR1 SQVTM and CDR2 ANQGSEA. This CDR3 is 14 amino acids long. V shed 5 bases, J shed 4 bases, and the junction held 6 bases outside the gene matches.

This clonotype has at least ten counts. The J gene is TRBJ2-1, the V gene TRBV6-1; TRBD2 aligns across 14 bases. With V trimmed by 6 bases and J by 5 bases, 6 bases remained unmatched. The CDR3 totals 16 residues. Germline loops: CDR1 MNHNS, CDR2 SASEGT. DNA for the CDR3: TGTGCCAGCAGCAGACTAGCGGGAGGGCCTGACAATGAGCAGTTCTTC. Its translation: CASSRLAGGPDNEQFF.

On this clonotype itself: One end of the junction fails to match germline, which may point to a read error. The J gene is TRBJ2-1, the V gene TRBV29-1; weak D call: TRBD2 (6 bases). This CDR3 comprises 15 residues. Germline V gives CDR1 SQVTM, CDR2 ANQGSEA. Here the CDR3 DNA reads TGCAGCGTTGAAGATGCGGGAAATTGGGGGGATGAGCAGTTATTC. Translated, it gives CSVEDAGNWGDEQLF.

This clonotype was seen at least ten times. The gene calls are TRBV12-3 or TRBV12-4 and TRBJ2-3; D is perhaps TRBD1 or TRBD2 (7 bases each). Trimming removed 1 base from V and 1 base from J, with 18 bases in between. The CDR3 consists of 18 residues. The CDR3, as DNA: TGTGCCAGCAGTTTAGGTCAAGGGAGGGGGCGAGGCACAGATACGCAGTATTTT. This encodes CASSLGQGRGRGTDTQYF.

Ten or more counts support this clonotype. The chain employs TRBV20-1 and TRBJ2-7; TRBD2 matches 11 bases. Per the germline V gene, CDR1 is DFQATT and CDR2 is SNEGSKA (reference sequence). The CDR3 consists of 14 residues. Trimming took 6 bases from V and 2 from J; bases not matched to a gene: 6. The CDR3 DNA reads as TGCAGTGCAAGACTAGCGGGAAATCCCTACGAGCAGTACTTC. Translated: CSARLAGNPYEQYF.

Note on this clonotype: One base away lies a much larger clone, so this may be a sequencing read error. J is TRBJ2-2 and V is TRBV6-2 or TRBV6-3; TRBD2 is a possible D gene (6 bases). Germline V CDR1 and CDR2: MNHEY, SVGEGT. The CDR3 extends over 14 amino acids. CDR3 sequence: CASKNSADTGGLFF. The DNA for the CDR3 is TGTGCCAGCAAGAATAGCGCGGACACCGGGGGGCTGTTTTTT.

This chain connects TRBV5-1 to TRBJ1-1, with 7 positions matching TRBD1. The CDR3 spans 16 residues. The V segment lost 2 bases and the J segment 0 bases; nucleotides outside the gene matches: 7. Germline V gene sequence: CDR1 SGHRS, CDR2 YFSETQ. For the CDR3, the DNA is TGCGCCAGCAGCTTAAACAGGGGTCCTCTGAACACTGAAGCTTTCTTT. Translation: CASSLNRGPLNTEAFF.

This clonotype showed up just a few times. This sequence may be a read error, since a much larger clone differs from it by one base. V and J are TRBV28 and TRBJ1-4; D gene ambiguous. Trimming took 5 bases from V and 4 from J, leaving 17 bases between them. Germline V gene sequence: CDR1 MDHEN, CDR2 SYDVKM. This CDR3 comprises 16 residues. Here the CDR3 reads CASSKGRTLINEKLFF. CDR3 in DNA: TGTGCCAGCAGTAAGGGCAGGACCCTTATTAATGAAAAACTGTTTTTT.

This clonotype was observed at least ten times. The chain couples TRBV7-2 to TRBJ2-1; D call uncertain. The CDR3 totals 15 residues. V gave up 5 bases and J gave up 7 bases, with 18 bases separating them. Germline V CDR1 and CDR2: SGHTA, FQGNSA. CDR3 in DNA: TGTGCCAGCAGCCCTGATTATGTGAGCATAAATGAGCAGTTCTTC. Translated: CASSPDYVSINEQFF.

This clonotype was counted ten times or more. The genes are TRBV6-6 and TRBJ2-7, with D perhaps matching TRBD1 or TRBD2 (6 bases each). There are 14 residues in the CDR3. V gave up 0 bases and J gave up 5 bases, with 11 bases separating them. Germline V gene lookup returns CDR1 MNHNY and CDR2 SVGAGI (reference sequence). In DNA, the CDR3 is TGTGCCAGCAGTTACTCAGGGGGGCGGCACGAGCAGTACTTC. It codes for CASSYSGGRHEQYF.

This clonotype came up many times. This sequence joins TRBV2 and TRBJ1-2, with D possibly matching TRBD1 (6 bases). Deletions cut 5 bases from V and 2 bases from J, with 12 bases between. CDR1 and CDR2 from the germline V gene are SNHLY and FYNNEI. The CDR3 extends over 14 amino acids. Here the CDR3 DNA reads TGTGCCAGCAGTTACAGGGACTCAAACTATGGCTACACCTTC. It encodes CASSYRDSNYGYTF.

This clonotype was observed a few times. The chain employs TRBV4-1 and TRBJ2-1; 7 nucleotides line up with TRBD2. V lost 0 bases and J lost 10; bases outside the gene matches: 9. The CDR3 covers 15 residues. Germline CDR1 reads MGHRA; CDR2 reads YSYEKL. CDR3 loop: CASSQDSTAGSEQFF. The DNA for the CDR3 is TGCGCCAGCAGCCAAGACTCAACAGCGGGAAGCGAGCAGTTCTTC.

This clonotype occurred many times. V is TRBV6-1 and J is TRBJ2-4; perhaps TRBD2 as D (6 bases). Germline V gene sequence: CDR1 MNHNS, CDR2 SASEGT. With 5 bases removed from V and 0 bases from J, the gap between germline ends came to 14 bases. This CDR3 has 16 residues. The CDR3 nucleotides read TGTGCCAGCAGTCCCGACGAGGGACTAGCCAAAAACATTCAGTACTTC. Translation gives CASSPDEGLAKNIQYF.

The J gene is TRBJ2-7, the V gene TRBV11-2; 8 bases are a match to TRBD1. Germline V CDR1 and CDR2: SGHAT, FQNNGV. CDR3 length: 16 amino acids. Losses at the gene ends were 4 bases for V and 2 bases for J; bases not matched to a gene: 10. The DNA for the CDR3 is TGTGCCAGCAGCTCGCTGGGGGACAGGCTTCCCTACGAGCAGTACTTC. It encodes CASSSLGDRLPYEQYF.

This clonotype has a count of ten or more. This chain connects TRBV7-3 to TRBJ1-5; D remains unclear. CDR1 SGHTA and CDR2 FQGTGA come from the germline V gene. This CDR3 has 13 residues. V shed 5 bases and J shed 0 bases, with 5 bases lying between them. CDR3 DNA sequence: TGTGCCAGCAGCCTCGATAGCAATCAGCCCCAGCATTTT. Protein: CASSLDSNQPQHF.

This clonotype was picked up many times. In DNA form, the CDR3 reads TGCGCCAGCAGCCAAGATGGACAGGTCACCGGGGAGCTGTTTTTT. Protein product: CASSQDGQVTGELFF. The chain links TRBV4-1 to TRBJ2-2; 7 bases are shared with TRBD1. V was pared by 0 bases and J by 4 bases, with 2 bases of the junction left unmatched. Germline V gene data show CDR1 as MGHRA and CDR2 as YSYEKL. This CDR3 spans 15 amino acids.

The DNA of the CDR3 is TGTGCCAGCGCCGAAAAAAGGGAAGCCTACGAGCAGTACTTC. Translating gives CASAEKREAYEQYF. The V and J genes are TRBV7-2 and TRBJ2-7; D gene uncertain. The germline V gene has CDR1 SGHTA and CDR2 FQGNSA. CDR3 length: 14 amino acids. The V gene lost 8 bases and the J gene lost 2 bases, with 16 bases spanning the gap.

This clonotype was recorded at least ten times. This chain joins TRBV6-1 and TRBJ2-7; 9 nucleotides agree with TRBD2. The CDR3 is 13 amino acids. V trimming: 8 bases; J trimming: 5 bases; junction bases outside the gene matches: 7. CDR1 MNHNS and CDR2 SASEGT come from the germline V gene. In nucleotides, the CDR3 is TGTGCCAGCCAAGCGGGAGGCATCAACGAGCAGTACTTC. Translated: CASQAGGINEQYF.

This clonotype was picked up many times. The J gene is TRBJ2-5, the V gene TRBV24-1; 7 bases fit TRBD1. V shed 5 bases, J shed 2 bases, and the junction held 4 bases outside the gene matches. Germline values: CDR1 KGHDR, CDR2 SFDVKD. The CDR3 is made up of 14 amino acids. The CDR3 bases are TGTGCCACCAGTGGATCGACAGGGCAAGAGACCCAGTACTTC. Its translation is CATSGSTGQETQYF.